A single sample is the source of the 3 T cell receptor beta chains below, sequenced in a study of Ad26.COV2.S vaccination and SARS-CoV-2 variants. TCRdb keeps only in-frame clones here, not all; method: immunoSEQ multiplex PCR. The sample carries some 290,000 clones, about 86% recorded once. Treatment: approximately 18 received Ad26.COV2.S at low or high dose, single or two shots; roughly 5 received placebo; per-sample allocation not given. On day 63 after the first injection, vaccine and placebo recipients gave samples. Here the sequenced sample was peripheral blood, taken in a trial of Ad26.COV2.S vaccine versus placebo. The receptor source for this set is a person between 18 and 65 years old who received the Ad26.COV2.S COVID-19 vaccine or a placebo.

The chain employs TRBV6-2 or TRBV6-3 and TRBJ1-1, with 7 bases identical to TRBD1. This CDR3 has 13 amino acids. V gave up 4 bases and J gave up 9 bases; unmatched junction bases: 8. Germline CDR1 is MNHEY and CDR2 is SVGEGT. The DNA for the CDR3 is TGTGCCAGCAGTTCCGACAGGGTAAGCCAAGCTTTCTTT. Encoded protein: CASSSDRVSQAFF.

This chain connects TRBV6-2 or TRBV6-3 to TRBJ1-1; TRBD1 agrees at 9 bases. The germline CDR1 and CDR2 sequences are MNHEY and SVGEGT. The CDR3 extends over 14 amino acids. V was clipped by 2 bases and J by 11 bases; unmatched bases: 9. CDR3 coding DNA: TGTGCCAGCAGTTACGTGGACAGGGGACCTAAGGCTTTCTTT. It is translated as CASSYVDRGPKAFF.

A word on this clone: This CDR3 is also generated by other DNA sequences in the sample. The genes are TRBV5-1 and TRBJ1-1; D is perhaps TRBD1 (5 bases). Trimming left V 4 bases short and J 3 bases short, with 10 bases between. Looked up from germline, CDR1 is SGHRS and CDR2 is YFSETQ. The CDR3 runs 13 residues. CDR3 nucleotide sequence: TGCGCCAGCAGCCCCCAAGGGGACACTGAAGCTTTCTTT. It is translated as CASSPQGDTEAFF.